This TCR beta chain was profiled in a study of CD8+ T cells in alopecia areata. The overall study: Affected scalp percentage gauged treated patients' severity.

General observations from the study: Higher clonality than in normal scalp was seen in lesional scalp, especially alopecia totalis/universalis.

The treatment here: oral pan-JAK inhibitor, 5-10 mg twice daily. Extracted from the samples, RNA was reverse transcribed into cDNA to serve as the sequencing template. TCRdb keeps only in-frame clones here, not all; method: immunoSEQ multiplex PCR. The sample lists some 180,000 clones, around half occurring once. As concerns this clone: Its antigen remains unknown.

The sequencing here drew on CD8+ T cells sorted from blood, taken at week 24, from a patient treated with tofacitinib. This receptor was taken from a human donor with alopecia areata.

As DNA, the CDR3 is TGTGCCAGCAGCTCAACGAGGGGGAGTAACACCGGGGAGCTGTTTTTT. Translated, it gives CASSSTRGSNTGELFF. The chain uses TRBV5-6 and TRBJ2-2; a possible D gene is TRBD1 (6 bases). The CDR3 spans 16 residues. In germline, CDR1 is SGHDT, CDR2 YYEEEE. Deletions cut 3 bases from V and 2 bases from J, with 14 bases between.